This is a list of T cell receptor beta chains from one sample in a study of T cells after yellow fever vaccination. Each CDR3 protein gets one entry after TCRdb re-called the 5' RACE reads with MiXCR. The data show some 560,000 distinct CDR3 sequences, with roughly 17% seen just once and 15% to 20% held by the top ten. The source material was PBMCs, sampled 5 days after the first yellow fever vaccination. The receptors were gathered from a man aged 18 to 29 who received the YFV17D yellow fever vaccine. The CDR3 runs from the conserved cysteine through the conserved F or W. A D gene is named only where the DNA matches it firmly. The size of a clone is reported for some rows only, either as once, few or many, or as a class for expanded clones.

d_call j_call v_call clone_size cdr3_nt cdr3_aa
- TRBJ2-5 TRBV2 few TGTGCCAGTGACGTAAGGGGCAGCCAAGAGACCCAGTACTTC CASDVRGSQETQYF
TRBD2 TRBJ2-3 TRBV7-9 few TGTGCCAGCAGCTCGCCCGTAGCGGGGGCATTGTCAGATACGCAGTATTTT CASSSPVAGALSDTQYF
TRBD1 TRBJ1-2 TRBV11-2 few TGTGCCAGCAGCTCTTCCAACAGGGGACCGCTTGGCTACACCTTC CASSSSNRGPLGYTF
- TRBJ2-6 TRBV9 - TGTGCCAGCAGCATCCGGGGCCGCCTCTCTGGGGCCAACGTCCTGACTTTC CASSIRGRLSGANVLTF
- TRBJ2-2 TRBV7-3 - TGTGCCAGCAGCGCGGAAGGTGGGATCACCGGGGAGCTGTTTTTT CASSAEGGITGELFF
- TRBJ2-1 TRBV7-8 - TGTGCCAGCAGCTTAGGACCCGAGGGGAACAATGAGCAGTTCTTC CASSLGPEGNNEQFF
- TRBJ1-4 TRBV12-3/TRBV12-4 - TGTGCCAGCAGTTTTCAAAGCCCCAATGAAAAACTGTTTTTT CASSFQSPNEKLFF
- TRBJ1-5 TRBV7-9 - TGTGCCAGCAGCTCCCCATTGGGGATTAGCAATCAGCCCCAGCATTTT CASSSPLGISNQPQHF
TRBD1 TRBJ1-4 TRBV20-1 few TGCAGTGCTCCTTTGACAGGGAATGAAAAACTGTTTTTT CSAPLTGNEKLFF
TRBD2 TRBJ2-7 TRBV4-1 - TGCGCCAGCAGCCATGGGACTAGAGGGTACGAGCAGTACTTC CASSHGTRGYEQYF
- TRBJ1-1 TRBV12-3/TRBV12-4 - TGTGCCAGCAGTTTAAGTCCGACTATGAACACTGAAGCTTTCTTT CASSLSPTMNTEAFF
- TRBJ1-1 TRBV6-4 - TGTGCCAGCCGCGCGGCAGCTGGAACTGAAGCTTTCTTT CASRAAAGTEAFF
- TRBJ1-2 TRBV6-2/TRBV6-3 - TGTGCCAGCAAGGACAGATTGGACGGCTACACCTTC CASKDRLDGYTF
TRBD2 TRBJ2-7 TRBV20-1 few TGCAGTGCAGCGGGGTACAGGTCCTACGAGCAGTACTTC CSAAGYRSYEQYF
TRBD1 TRBJ1-3 TRBV20-1 few TGCAGTGCTAGAATTACAGGGGAAGGAAACACCATATATTTT CSARITGEGNTIYF
TRBD2 TRBJ2-1 TRBV7-3 few TGTGCCAGCAGCTTATTTTCCGGGGGGGATGAGCAGTTCTTC CASSLFSGGDEQFF
- TRBJ1-3 TRBV5-5 - TGTGCCAGCAGCCACCGGTGGTCAGGTGGAAACACCATATATTTT CASSHRWSGGNTIYF
- TRBJ1-1 TRBV19 - TGTGCCAGTAGTATAGCCTCCGTTGGAGGCACTGAAGCTTTCTTT CASSIASVGGTEAFF
- TRBJ2-7 TRBV5-4 - TGTGCCAGCAGGGATCAGACGGGTACCTACGAGCAGTACTTC CASRDQTGTYEQYF
TRBD2 TRBJ2-1 TRBV20-1 - TGCAGTGCTAGAGTCGCAGCGGGGGGGGACTACAATGAGCAGTTCTTC CSARVAAGGDYNEQFF
- TRBJ2-1 TRBV6-1 few TGTGCCAGCAGTCTGGCCAGGGATCAATACAAAGACAATGAGCAGTTCTTC CASSLARDQYKDNEQFF
TRBD1 TRBJ2-3 TRBV12-5 few TGTGCTAGTGGTGGACAGGGGTTAGGTACGCAGTATTTT CASGGQGLGTQYF
TRBD1 TRBJ1-1 TRBV20-1 few TGCAGTGCTGGCCGGGACAGGGGCCCGAGGGCTGAAGCTTTCTTT CSAGRDRGPRAEAFF
TRBD2 TRBJ2-2 TRBV12-3/TRBV12-4 few TGTGCCAGCAGTTTAATACTTCTAGCGGGGGTAGGCGGGGAGCTGTTTTTT CASSLILLAGVGGELFF
- TRBJ1-5 TRBV2 - TGTGCCAGCAGTGATCAACTCAATCAGCCCCAGCATTTT CASSDQLNQPQHF
TRBD1 TRBJ2-3 TRBV7-3 few TGTGCCAGCAGCCAAGGGACAGCAGACACAGATACGCAGTATTTT CASSQGTADTDTQYF
TRBD2 TRBJ2-1 TRBV7-8 - TGTGCCAGCAGCAGGCAGGGGGAGGCGGGGGGGTCGAATGAGCAGTTCTTC CASSRQGEAGGSNEQFF